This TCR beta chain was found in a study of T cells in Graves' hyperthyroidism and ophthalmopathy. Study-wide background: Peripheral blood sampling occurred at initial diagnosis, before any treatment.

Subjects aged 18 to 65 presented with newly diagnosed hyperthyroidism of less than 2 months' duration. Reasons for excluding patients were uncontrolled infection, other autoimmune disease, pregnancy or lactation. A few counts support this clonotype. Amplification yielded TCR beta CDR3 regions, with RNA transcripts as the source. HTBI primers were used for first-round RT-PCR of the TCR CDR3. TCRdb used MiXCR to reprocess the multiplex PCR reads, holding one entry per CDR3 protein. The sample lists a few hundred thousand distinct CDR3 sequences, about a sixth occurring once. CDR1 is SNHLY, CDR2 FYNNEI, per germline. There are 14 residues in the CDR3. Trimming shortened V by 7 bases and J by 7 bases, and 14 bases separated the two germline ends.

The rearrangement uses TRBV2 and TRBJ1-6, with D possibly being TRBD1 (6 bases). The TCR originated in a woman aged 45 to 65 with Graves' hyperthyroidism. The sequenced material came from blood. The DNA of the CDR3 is TGTGCCAGCACGGGACAAAGTACGAATTCACCCCTCCACTTT. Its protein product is CASTGQSTNSPLHF.